This passage covers 7 T cell receptor beta chains from one sample sequenced in a study of shared T cell receptors in the human thymus. Sequencing was performed with immunoSEQ multiplex PCR; in TCRdb, only in-frame clones are kept and a portion is missing. The repertoire holds about 710,000 clones, with more than 75% as singletons. These same data were also listed under a study on human thymus T cells.

Specimen: thymocytes. These receptor sequences come from a boy under three years old with a congenital heart defect.

The chain uses TRBV6-1 and TRBJ2-1; a weak D match, TRBD2 (6 bases). The germline V and J ends were trimmed by 5 bases and 5 bases, with 16 bases remaining between them. The CDR3 loop spans 15 amino acids. CDR1 is MNHNS, CDR2 SASEGT, per germline. CDR3 loop: CASSSWDSPHNEQFF. The DNA for the CDR3 is TGTGCCAGCAGTAGTTGGGACTCCCCCCACAATGAGCAGTTCTTC.

Remarks on this clone: In the same sample, other DNA sequences code for this CDR3. J is TRBJ1-6 and V is TRBV5-4; 7 nucleotides line up with TRBD1. The CDR3 totals 14 residues. Germline V gene data show CDR1 as SGHNT and CDR2 as YYREEE (reference sequence). The trim removed 4 bases at V and 6 bases at J, leaving 4 bases unmatched. DNA for the CDR3: TGTGCCAGCAGCCCGGGACAGCTTAATTCACCCCTCCACTTT. Its protein is CASSPGQLNSPLHF. The full variable domain, its missing parts supplied by reference TRBV5-4 and TRBJ1-6, is ETGVTQSPTHLIKTRGQQVTLRCSSQSGHNTVSWYQQALGQGPQFIFQYYREEENGRGNFPPRFSGLQFPNYSSELNVNALELDDSALYLCASSPGQLNSPLHFGNGTRLTVT.

The chain carries TRBV4-3 and TRBJ2-1, with TRBD2 matching 7 bases. Germline loops: CDR1 LGHNA, CDR2 YSLEER. V was clipped by 2 bases and J by 8 bases; unmatched bases: 9. This CDR3 spans 15 amino acids. CDR3 nucleotide sequence: TGCGCCAGCAGCCAAATGGGACTTGCGGGGGATGAGCAGTTCTTC. Translating it yields CASSQMGLAGDEQFF.

The gene calls are TRBV28 and TRBJ1-2; D is unclear. The V gene lost 6 bases and the J gene lost 3 bases, with 17 bases spanning the gap. The CDR3 is 15 residues long. The germline CDR1 and CDR2 sequences are MDHEN and SYDVKM. CDR3 protein: CASSPWEGRDYGYTF. The CDR3 coding sequence is TGTGCCAGCAGCCCCTGGGAGGGTCGAGACTATGGCTACACCTTC.

V is TRBV4-2 and J is TRBJ2-7; 9 positions match TRBD1. In germline, CDR1 is LGHNA, CDR2 YNFKEQ. The CDR3 loop spans 14 amino acids. The trim removed 4 bases at V and 3 bases at J, leaving 4 bases unmatched. The DNA for the CDR3 is TGTGCCAGCAGCCCCGGGACAGGGTGCTACGAGCAGTACTTC. Amino acids: CASSPGTGCYEQYF.

This chain uses TRBV4-1 with TRBJ2-7; tentative D call: TRBD1 (6 bases). The CDR3 has 15 residues. The germline V gene has CDR1 MGHRA and CDR2 YSYEKL. V was pared by 2 bases and J by 3 bases, with 14 bases between. As DNA, the CDR3 is TGCGCCAGCAGCCAACCCACAGGGAGAGACTACGAGCAGTACTTC. Translating it yields CASSQPTGRDYEQYF.

The chain employs TRBV7-9 and TRBJ1-1, with a tentative D call TRBD1 (6 bases). The CDR3 extends over 16 amino acids. CDR1 is SEHNR, CDR2 FQNEAQ, per germline (reference sequence). The V end was cut by 2 bases, the J end by 0 bases, with 13 bases between. This chain's CDR3 is CASSLPTGHLNTEAFF. The CDR3 coding sequence is TGTGCCAGCAGCTTACCCACGGGACATCTGAACACTGAAGCTTTCTTT. Drawing the rest from reference TRBV7-9 and TRBJ1-1, the complete variable domain is DTGVSQNPRHKITKRGQNVTFRCDPISEHNRLYWYRQTLGQGPEFLTYFQNEAQLEKSRLLSDRFSAERPKGSFSTLEIQRTEQGDSAMYLCASSLPTGHLNTEAFFGQGTRLTVV.